Below, one T cell receptor beta chain is given with its context. Antigen: not known. As to treatment: 15 to 20 received Ad26.COV2.S at low or high dose, single or two shots; about 5 received placebo; per-sample allocation not given. Day 63 after the first injection of vaccine or placebo was the sampling time. Profiling relied on immunoSEQ multiplex PCR, and the TCRdb table lists in-frame clones only, not all of them. Altogether some 340,000 clones are present, about 82% being singletons, with the ten largest covering approximately 2.2%. The data belong to a study of Ad26.COV2.S vaccination and SARS-CoV-2 variants. Germline values: CDR1 MRHNA, CDR2 SNTAGT. The CDR3 runs to 13 residues. V lost 3 bases and J 0 bases, leaving 5 bases between the germline ends. Study results and caveats: Following vaccination, spike-specific CD8+ and CD4+ T cell responses reportedly exhibited substantial breadth.

This specimen consisted of peripheral blood, obtained in a trial of Ad26.COV2.S vaccine versus placebo. The sequence derives from a person aged 18-65 years who received the Ad26.COV2.S COVID-19 vaccine or a placebo. The V gene is TRBV6-4, the J gene TRBJ1-1; D unresolved. CDR3: CASSERLNTEAFF. Written as DNA, the CDR3 is TGTGCCAGCAGTGAACGACTGAACACTGAAGCTTTCTTT.